This TCR beta chain was captured in a study of preoperative IRX-2 immunotherapy in early breast cancer (dated by TCRdb to between 2017 and 2020). Comment on this clone: The clone's antigen remains unknown. The input lacks base qualities; no much larger clone sits a single base away.

The receptor library was made with the immunoSEQ multiplex PCR assay. TCRdb's version of the immuneACCESS table is confined to in-frame rearrangements and falls short of the full clone set. An unresolved V gene accounts for under half of the shortfall where checked; the remainder is of unknown origin. A total of fewer than 25,000 clones appear in this sample, over 85% of them only once. The ten largest clonotypes hold 25% to 35% of the sample. The treatment or condition label for this specimen denotes: preoperative locoregional IRX-2 cytokine immunotherapy. The samples were obtained from a phase Ib study that tested preoperative, locoregional IRX-2 cytokine immunotherapy designed to prime immune responses. Patients with early-stage breast cancer who were given IRX-2 before surgery served as donors. From its cysteine to its phenylalanine, the CDR3 spans 16 amino acids. The retained sequence is limited to the CDR3, 48 bases, with the frame set at the first base. CDR1 and CDR2 were assigned from the germline V gene as SGHDT and YYEEEE. V loses 0 bases of germline sequence and J loses 3 bases, and the interval between the two ends is 12 bases.

The receptor's source is a human donor with breast cancer. The chain is assembled from TRBV5-6 and TRBJ2-2, and possibly TRBD1, on 5 matching bases. The source material was tumor tissue, sampled after IRX-2 immunotherapy. The nucleotide sequence is given as TGTGCCAGCAGCTTGGTAGTAGGGGTTGACACCGGGGAGCTGTTTTTT. Protein translation: CASSLVVGVDTGELFF.